This entry lists 2 T cell receptor beta chains sequenced from one sample in a study of early T cells in non-severe SARS-CoV-2 infection. Via MiXCR, TCRdb re-called the 5' RACE reads, giving one row per CDR3 protein. This sample has tens of thousands of distinct CDR3 sequences; over 9.5% occur once, and the top ten carry 3.4%. The sequencing input was whole blood. These receptors all stem from an adult who was a healthcare worker with PCR-confirmed SARS-CoV-2 infection or an uninfected control (not recorded which).

The sample holds many counts of this clonotype. CDR3 DNA sequence: TGTGCCAGCAGCCTGACAGGGGTGGATGAGCAGTTCTTC. Protein product: CASSLTGVDEQFF. The chain couples TRBV6-2 or TRBV6-3 to TRBJ2-1, with 8 bases identical to TRBD1. J was trimmed by 8 bases and V by 6 bases; bases with no gene match: 6. Germline CDR1 reads MNHEY; CDR2 reads SVGEGT. This CDR3 is 13 amino acids long.

The chain has TRBV4-1 and TRBJ1-2; perhaps TRBD1 as D (6 bases). Germline V CDR1 and CDR2: MGHRA, YSYEKL. The V and J ends lost 2 bases and 4 bases respectively, with 8 bases between them. The CDR3 contains 13 residues. The CDR3 region is CASSQSGVYGYTF. CDR3 nucleotide sequence: TGCGCCAGCAGCCAATCAGGGGTCTATGGCTACACCTTC.